This T cell receptor beta chain was recovered during a study of vaccination and CD4 T cells after COVID-19. Treatment reported: approximately nine-day PBMC culture with coronavirus spike peptide pools or control peptides (ViraFEST assay). Fresh medium (containing IL-2) replaced half the medium on days 3 and 7. V gave up 6 bases and J gave up 2 bases, with 25 bases separating them. This CDR3 has 18 residues. Germline V gene data show CDR1 as MDHEN and CDR2 as SYDVKM. Details on this clonotype: Its antigen is still unknown.

The Oncomine TCR Beta short-read assay sequenced DNA from cultured CD4+ T cells. TCRdb re-called the PCR reads with MiXCR, one entry per CDR3 protein. The profile covers about 15,000 distinct CDR3 sequences, with roughly 50% appearing a single time and around 4.5% taken by the ten largest. This clonotype originated in a human donor who had recovered from COVID-19. The rearrangement joins TRBV28 to TRBJ1-2, with a weak D call TRBD1 (6 bases). This specimen consisted of CD4+ T cells from blood, cultured in vitro, obtained before SARS-CoV-2 vaccination. The CDR3 DNA reads as TGTGCCAGCAGGCCCAGCTTAGGAGGGGACAAACGAAACTATGGCTACACCTTC. This encodes CASRPSLGGDKRNYGYTF.